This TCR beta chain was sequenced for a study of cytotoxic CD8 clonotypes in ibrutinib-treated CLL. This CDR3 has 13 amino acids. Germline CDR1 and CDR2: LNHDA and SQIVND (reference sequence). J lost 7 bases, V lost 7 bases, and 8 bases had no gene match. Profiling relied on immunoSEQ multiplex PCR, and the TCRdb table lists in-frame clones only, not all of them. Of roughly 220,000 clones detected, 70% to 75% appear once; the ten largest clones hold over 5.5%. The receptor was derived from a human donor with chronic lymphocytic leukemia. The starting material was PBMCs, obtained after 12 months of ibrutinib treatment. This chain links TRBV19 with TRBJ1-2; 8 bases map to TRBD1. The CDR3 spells CASTIQGAGGYTF. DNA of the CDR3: TGTGCCAGTACCATCCAGGGGGCAGGTGGCTACACCTTC.